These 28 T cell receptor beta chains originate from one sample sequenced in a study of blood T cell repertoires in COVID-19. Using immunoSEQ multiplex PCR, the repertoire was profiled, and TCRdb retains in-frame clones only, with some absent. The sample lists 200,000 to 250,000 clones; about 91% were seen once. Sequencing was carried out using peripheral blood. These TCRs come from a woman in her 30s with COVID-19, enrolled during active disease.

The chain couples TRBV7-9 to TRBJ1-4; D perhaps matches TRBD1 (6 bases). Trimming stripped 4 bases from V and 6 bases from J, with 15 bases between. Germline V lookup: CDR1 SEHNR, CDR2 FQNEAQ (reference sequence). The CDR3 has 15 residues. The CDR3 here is CASSSTGLEDEKLFF. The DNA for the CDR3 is TGTGCCAGCAGCTCCACAGGGCTCGAAGATGAAAAACTGTTTTTT.

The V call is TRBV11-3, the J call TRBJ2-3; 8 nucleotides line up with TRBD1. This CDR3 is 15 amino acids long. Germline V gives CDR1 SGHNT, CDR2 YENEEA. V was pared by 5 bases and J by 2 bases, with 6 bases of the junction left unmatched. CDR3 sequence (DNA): TGTGCCAGCAGCCAACGGACAGGGCCCACAGATACGCAGTATTTT. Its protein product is CASSQRTGPTDTQYF.

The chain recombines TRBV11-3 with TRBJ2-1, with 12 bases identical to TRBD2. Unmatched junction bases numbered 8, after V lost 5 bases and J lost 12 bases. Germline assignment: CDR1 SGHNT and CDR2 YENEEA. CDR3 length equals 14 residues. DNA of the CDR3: TGTGCCAGCAGCCCCGGACTAGCGGGGATAGGGCAGTTCTTC. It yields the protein CASSPGLAGIGQFF.

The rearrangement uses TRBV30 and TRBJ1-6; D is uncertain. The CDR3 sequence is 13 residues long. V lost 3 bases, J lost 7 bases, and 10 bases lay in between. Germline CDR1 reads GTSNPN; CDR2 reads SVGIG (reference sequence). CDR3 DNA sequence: TGTGCCTGGAGGGACGGGGTAAATTCACCCCTCCACTTT. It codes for CAWRDGVNSPLHF.

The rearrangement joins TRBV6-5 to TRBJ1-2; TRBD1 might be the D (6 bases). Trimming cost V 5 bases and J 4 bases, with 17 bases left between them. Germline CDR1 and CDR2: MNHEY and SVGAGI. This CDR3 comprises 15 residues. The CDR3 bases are TGTGCCAGCAGTCCAAGCGCCCAGGACAGCTATGGCTACACCTTC. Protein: CASSPSAQDSYGYTF.

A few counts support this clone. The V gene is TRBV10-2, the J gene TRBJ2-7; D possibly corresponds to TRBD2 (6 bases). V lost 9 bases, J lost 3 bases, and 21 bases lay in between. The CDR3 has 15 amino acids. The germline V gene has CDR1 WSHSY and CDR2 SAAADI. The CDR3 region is CARPPLASVSYEQYF. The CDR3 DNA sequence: TGCGCCAGACCCCCCCTAGCGTCGGTTAGCTACGAGCAGTACTTC.

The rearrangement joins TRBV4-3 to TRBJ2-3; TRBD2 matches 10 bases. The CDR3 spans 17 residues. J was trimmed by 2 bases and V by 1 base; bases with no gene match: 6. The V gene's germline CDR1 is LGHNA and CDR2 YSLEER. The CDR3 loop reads CASSQGTSGAHTDTQYF. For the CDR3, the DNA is TGCGCCAGCAGCCAAGGAACTAGCGGGGCCCACACAGATACGCAGTATTTT.

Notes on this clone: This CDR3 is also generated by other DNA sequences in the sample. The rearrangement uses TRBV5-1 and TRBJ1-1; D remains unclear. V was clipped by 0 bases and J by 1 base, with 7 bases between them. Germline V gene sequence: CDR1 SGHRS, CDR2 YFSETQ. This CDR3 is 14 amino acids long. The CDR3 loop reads CASSLGRENTEAFF. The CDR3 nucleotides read TGCGCCAGCAGCTTGGGACGGGAGAACACTGAAGCTTTCTTT.

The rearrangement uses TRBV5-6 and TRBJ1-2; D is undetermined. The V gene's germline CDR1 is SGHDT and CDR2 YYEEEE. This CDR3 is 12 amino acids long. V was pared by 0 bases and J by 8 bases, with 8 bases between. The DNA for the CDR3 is TGTGCCAGCAGCTTGGCCCCTGGCGGCTACACCTTC. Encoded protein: CASSLAPGGYTF.

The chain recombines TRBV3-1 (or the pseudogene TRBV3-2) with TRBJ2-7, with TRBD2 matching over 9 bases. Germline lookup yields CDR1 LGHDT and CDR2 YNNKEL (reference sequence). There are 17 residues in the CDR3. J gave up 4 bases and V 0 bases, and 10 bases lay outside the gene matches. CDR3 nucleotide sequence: TGTGCCAGCAGCCAAGAAGGAATAGCGGGAGAGTTATACGAGCAGTACGTC. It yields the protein CASSQEGIAGELYEQYV.

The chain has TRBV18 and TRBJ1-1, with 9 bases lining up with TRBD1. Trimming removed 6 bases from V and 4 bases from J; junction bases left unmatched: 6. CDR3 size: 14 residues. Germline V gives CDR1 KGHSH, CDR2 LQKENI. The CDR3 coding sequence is TGTGCCAGCTCCAACGGACAGGGGAGCACTGAAGCTTTCTTT. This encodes CASSNGQGSTEAFF.

DNA of the CDR3: TGTGCCAGCAGCTTACAGGGGATTGGCTACACCTTC. Residues: CASSLQGIGYTF. V and J are TRBV11-2 and TRBJ1-2; D may be TRBD1 (6 bases). Trimming left V 2 bases short and J 7 bases short, with 8 bases between. Looked up from germline, CDR1 is SGHAT and CDR2 is FQNNGV. This CDR3 has 12 residues.

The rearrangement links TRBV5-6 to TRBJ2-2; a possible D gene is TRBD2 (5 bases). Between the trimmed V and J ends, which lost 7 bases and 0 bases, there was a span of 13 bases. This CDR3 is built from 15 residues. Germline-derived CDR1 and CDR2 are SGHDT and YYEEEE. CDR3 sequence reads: CASSRRIANTGELFF. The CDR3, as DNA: TGTGCCAGCTCACGGAGGATCGCGAACACCGGGGAGCTGTTTTTT.

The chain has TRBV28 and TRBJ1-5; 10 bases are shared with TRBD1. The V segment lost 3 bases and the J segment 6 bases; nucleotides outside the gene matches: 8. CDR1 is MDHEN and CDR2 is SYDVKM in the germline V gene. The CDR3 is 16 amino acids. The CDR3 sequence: CASSFFSGQGRQPQHF. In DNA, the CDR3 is TGTGCCAGCAGTTTTTTTTCGGGACAGGGGCGTCAGCCCCAGCATTTT.

The CDR3 DNA reads as TGTGCCAGCAGAGTTGGGGACTGGCGCTCTGGAAACACCATATATTTT. Translated: CASRVGDWRSGNTIYF. The J gene is TRBJ1-3, the V gene TRBV2, with D perhaps TRBD1 (5 bases). CDR3 size: 16 residues. Deletions cut 6 bases from V and 0 bases from J, with 15 bases between. CDR1 and CDR2 from the germline V gene are SNHLY and FYNNEI. Filled out from reference TRBV2 and TRBJ1-3, the complete variable domain reads EPEVTQTPSHQVTQMGQEVILRCVPISNHLYFYWYRQILGQKVEFLVSFYNNEISEKSEIFDDQFSVERPDGSNFTLKIRSTKLEDSAMYFCASRVGDWRSGNTIYFGEGSWLTVV.

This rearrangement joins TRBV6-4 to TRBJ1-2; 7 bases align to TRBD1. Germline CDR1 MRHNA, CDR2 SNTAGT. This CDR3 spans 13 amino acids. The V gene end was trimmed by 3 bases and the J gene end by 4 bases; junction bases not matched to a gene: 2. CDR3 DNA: TGTGCCAGCAGTGAGACAGGGCTCTATGGCTACACCTTC. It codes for CASSETGLYGYTF.

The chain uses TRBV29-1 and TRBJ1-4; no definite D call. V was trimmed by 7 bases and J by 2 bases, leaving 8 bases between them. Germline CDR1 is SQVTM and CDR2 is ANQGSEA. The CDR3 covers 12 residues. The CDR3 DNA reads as TGCAGCGCCGGGAGGACTAATGAAAAACTGTTTTTT. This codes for CSAGRTNEKLFF.

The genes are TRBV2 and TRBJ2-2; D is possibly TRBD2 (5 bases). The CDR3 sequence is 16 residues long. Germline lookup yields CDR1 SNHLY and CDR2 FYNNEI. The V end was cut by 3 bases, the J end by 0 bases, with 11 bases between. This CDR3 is CASSDLGGSNTGELFF. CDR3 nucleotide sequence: TGTGCCAGCAGTGATTTGGGCGGGTCGAACACCGGGGAGCTGTTTTTT.

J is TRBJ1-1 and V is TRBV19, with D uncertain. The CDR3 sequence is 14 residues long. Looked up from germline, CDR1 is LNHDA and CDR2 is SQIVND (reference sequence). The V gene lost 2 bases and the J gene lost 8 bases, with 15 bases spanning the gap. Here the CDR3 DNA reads TGTGCCAGTAGTATATCTAGCGGGAGGATCGAAGCTTTCTTT. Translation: CASSISSGRIEAFF.

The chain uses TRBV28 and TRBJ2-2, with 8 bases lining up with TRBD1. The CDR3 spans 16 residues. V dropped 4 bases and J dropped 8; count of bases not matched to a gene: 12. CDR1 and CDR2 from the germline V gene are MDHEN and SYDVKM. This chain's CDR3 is CASSSGGANGKGELFF. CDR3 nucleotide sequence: TGTGCCAGCAGTTCAGGGGGCGCGAATGGAAAGGGGGAGCTGTTTTTT.

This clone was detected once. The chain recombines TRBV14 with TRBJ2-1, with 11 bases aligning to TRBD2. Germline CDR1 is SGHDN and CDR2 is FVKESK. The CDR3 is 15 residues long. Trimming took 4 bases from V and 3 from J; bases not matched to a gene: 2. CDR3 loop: CASSPSGRYYNEQFF. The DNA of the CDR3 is TGTGCCAGCAGCCCTAGCGGGAGGTACTACAATGAGCAGTTCTTC.

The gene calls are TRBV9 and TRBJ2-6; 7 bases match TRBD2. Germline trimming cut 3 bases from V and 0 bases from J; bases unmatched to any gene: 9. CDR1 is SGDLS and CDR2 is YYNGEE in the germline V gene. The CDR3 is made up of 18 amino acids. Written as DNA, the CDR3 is TGTGCCAGCAGCGCGATCACCGGGACTAACTCTGGGGCCAACGTCCTGACTTTC. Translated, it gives CASSAITGTNSGANVLTF. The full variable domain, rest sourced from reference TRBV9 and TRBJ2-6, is DSGVTQTPKHLITATGQRVTLRCSPRSGDLSVYWYQQSLDQGLQFLIQYYNGEERAKGNILERFSAQQFPDLHSELNLSSLELGDSALYFCASSAITGTNSGANVLTFGAGSRLTVL.

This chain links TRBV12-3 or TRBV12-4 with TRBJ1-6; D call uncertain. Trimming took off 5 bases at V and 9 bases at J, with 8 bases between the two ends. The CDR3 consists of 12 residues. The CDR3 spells CASSPRGSPLHF. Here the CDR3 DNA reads TGTGCCAGCAGTCCCCGAGGTTCACCCCTCCACTTT.

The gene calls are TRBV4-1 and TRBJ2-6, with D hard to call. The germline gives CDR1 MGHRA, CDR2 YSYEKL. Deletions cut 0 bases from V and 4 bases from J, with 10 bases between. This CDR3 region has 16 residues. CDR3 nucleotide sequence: TGCGCCAGCAGCCAAGAGTATAGCTCAGGGGCCAACGTCCTGACTTTC. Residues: CASSQEYSSGANVLTF.

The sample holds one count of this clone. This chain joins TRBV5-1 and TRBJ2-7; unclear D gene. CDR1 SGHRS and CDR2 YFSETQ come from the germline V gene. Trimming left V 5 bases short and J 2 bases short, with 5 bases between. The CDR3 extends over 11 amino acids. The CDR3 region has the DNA TGCGCCAGCAGTTCAGCCTACGAGCAGTACTTC. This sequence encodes CASSSAYEQYF. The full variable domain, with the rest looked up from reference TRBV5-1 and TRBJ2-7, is KAGVTQTPRYLIKTRGQQVTLSCSPISGHRSVSWYQQTPGQGLQFLFEYFSETQRNKGNFPGRFSGRQFSNSRSEMNVSTLELGDSALYLCASSSAYEQYFGPGTRLTVT.

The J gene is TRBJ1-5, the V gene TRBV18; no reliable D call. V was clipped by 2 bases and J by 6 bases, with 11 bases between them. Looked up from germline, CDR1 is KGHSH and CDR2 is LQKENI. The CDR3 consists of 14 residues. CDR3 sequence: CASSPAGKGQPQHF. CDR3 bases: TGTGCCAGCTCACCAGCGGGCAAGGGTCAGCCCCAGCATTTT.

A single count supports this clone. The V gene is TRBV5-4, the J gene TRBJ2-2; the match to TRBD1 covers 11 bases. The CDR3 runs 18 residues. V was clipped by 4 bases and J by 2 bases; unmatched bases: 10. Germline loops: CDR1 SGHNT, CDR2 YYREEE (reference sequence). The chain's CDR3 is CASSRLGQGALNTGELFF. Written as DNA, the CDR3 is TGTGCCAGCAGCAGGCTAGGACAGGGGGCATTAAACACCGGGGAGCTGTTTTTT.

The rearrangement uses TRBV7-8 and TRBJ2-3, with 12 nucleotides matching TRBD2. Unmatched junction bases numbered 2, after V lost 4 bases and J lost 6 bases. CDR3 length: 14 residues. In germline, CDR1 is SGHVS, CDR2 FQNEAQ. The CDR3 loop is CASSYLAGGDTQYF. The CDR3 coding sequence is TGTGCCAGCAGCTACCTAGCGGGAGGGGATACGCAGTATTTT.